The 6 T cell receptor beta chains given below trace back to one sample, sequenced in a study of cytomegalovirus exposure and HLA in healthy donors. In the PCR, 60 Vbeta and 13 Jbeta primers were used. TCRdb's table, derived via immunoSEQ multiplex PCR, lists solely in-frame clones and lacks some. The data contain some 120,000 clones, around three quarters of them singletons. Sequencing used PBMCs. Receptors originate from a man aged 25-40 years in good health and CMV-seronegative.

The chain couples TRBV27 to TRBJ2-1, with 9 bases matching TRBD1. Germline CDR1 and CDR2: MNHEY and SMNVEV (reference sequence). CDR3 size: 16 residues. After removal of 3 bases from V and 1 base from J, the junction contained 4 bases not matched to a gene. This CDR3 reads CASSFTGGGSYNEQFF. CDR3 sequence (DNA): TGTGCCAGCAGTTTTACAGGGGGCGGGTCCTACAATGAGCAGTTCTTC.

The DNA of the CDR3 is TGCGCCAGCAGTGACGGACAGGGGGCGCGGCCAGAGACCCAGTACTTC. Translation gives CASSDGQGARPETQYF. The V gene is TRBV10-1, the J gene TRBJ2-5, with TRBD1 matching 11 bases. The CDR3 covers 16 residues. The trim removed 3 bases at V and 4 bases at J, leaving 7 bases unmatched. From germline, CDR1 is WNHNN and CDR2 SYGVQD (reference sequence).

The gene calls are TRBV6-5 and TRBJ1-1; D unresolved. The CDR3 covers 14 residues. Germline loops: CDR1 MNHEY, CDR2 SVGAGI. V lost 6 bases and J 4 bases, leaving 15 bases between the germline ends. CDR3 nucleotides: TGTGCCAGCAGGAGGAGCAGAGAAGGCACTGAAGCTTTCTTT. It yields the protein CASRRSREGTEAFF.

The V call is TRBV30, the J call TRBJ2-2, with 10 bases matching TRBD2. This CDR3 spans 20 amino acids. The V gene's germline CDR1 is GTSNPN and CDR2 SVGIG (reference sequence). Germline trimming cut 1 base from V and 4 bases from J; bases unmatched to any gene: 18. The CDR3 DNA reads as TGTGCCTGGAGTGGTGTGGCTAGCGGGAGTCTCGTGATAGTCACCGGGGAGCTGTTTTTT. It specifies CAWSGVASGSLVIVTGELFF.

This chain links TRBV9 with TRBJ2-1, with unresolved D. This CDR3 is 14 amino acids long. Trimming shortened V by 9 bases and J by 1 base, and 14 bases separated the two germline ends. Looked up from germline, CDR1 is SGDLS and CDR2 is YYNGEE. This CDR3 reads CATAPSLSYNEQFF. The CDR3 DNA sequence: TGTGCCACTGCGCCCTCTCTTTCCTACAATGAGCAGTTCTTC.

The J gene is TRBJ2-7, the V gene TRBV25-1, with D maybe TRBD1 (5 bases). Germline lookup yields CDR1 MGHDK and CDR2 SYGVNS. Trimming took off 1 base at V and 3 bases at J, with 10 bases between the two ends. The CDR3 spans 14 residues. Here the CDR3 reads CASSESGLHYEQYF. The CDR3 coding sequence is TGTGCCAGCAGTGAATCAGGGCTCCACTACGAGCAGTACTTC.